Given below is one TCR beta chain in context. CD8+ and CD4+ T cells from blood underwent TCR beta sequencing, which was carried out in a high-throughput format. CDR3 length equals 16 residues. Germline CDR1 and CDR2: LGHNA and YNFKEQ. The V gene end was trimmed by 4 bases and the J gene end by 4 bases; junction bases not matched to a gene: 10. The data were taken from a study of CD8 T cells in Susac syndrome. After extraction with the RNeasy kit, roughly 0.5 to 1 ug of the RNA was reverse transcribed using random hexamers. TCRdb analysed the immunoSEQ multiplex PCR reads with MiXCR anew, one entry per CDR3 protein. The top ten hold over 0.11% of the sample, which has 150,000 to 200,000 distinct CDR3 sequences, around 93% seen once.

Sequencing was carried out using CD4+ T cells from PBMCs. The rearrangement links TRBV4-2 to TRBJ2-1; 7 positions agree with TRBD2. The receptor's source is a human donor in good health. Here the CDR3 DNA reads TGTGCCAGCAGCCCCGAAGGCGGGGGAAGATACAATGAGCAGTTCTTC. The encoded protein is CASSPEGGGRYNEQFF.